Below, 3 T cell receptor beta chains from the same sample are listed, as sequenced in a study of blood T cells in healthy people across ages. The use of a sample-barcoded 5' primer and a J-beta primer mix characterized a second PCR of roughly 6 to 12 cycles. TCRdb recomputed calls from the 5' RACE reads with MiXCR, one row per CDR3 protein. The data contain 650,000 or so distinct CDR3 sequences, roughly half of them singletons. The sequencing input was blood. Receptor source: a woman older than 75 in good health.

This clonotype was seen repeatedly, ten times or more. The chain employs TRBV5-6 and TRBJ2-7; D is unresolved. This CDR3 comprises 15 residues. With 1 base removed from V and 2 bases from J, the gap between germline ends came to 13 bases. CDR1 and CDR2 (germline): SGHDT, YYEEEE. The CDR3 DNA reads as TGTGCCAGCAGCTTGATGCAGACCGCAGCCTACGAGCAGTACTTC. Encoded protein: CASSLMQTAAYEQYF.

The rearrangement joins TRBV5-1 to TRBJ2-7; TRBD2 aligns across 10 bases. In germline, CDR1 is SGHRS, CDR2 YFSETQ. V was pared by 7 bases and J by 7 bases, with 8 bases of the junction left unmatched. The CDR3 runs 13 residues. CDR3 sequence (DNA): TGCGCCAGCCGGACTAGCGGCTACAATGAGCAGTACTTC. It yields the protein CASRTSGYNEQYF.

A note on this clonotype: This may stem from a read error, because a much larger clone lies one nucleotide away. The CDR3, as DNA: TGTGCCAGCATCCAAGGGACTAGGGGCGATGAGCAGTTCTTC. It specifies CASIQGTRGDEQFF. This chain connects TRBV6-1 to TRBJ2-1; the match to TRBD2 covers 8 bases. V was pared by 7 bases and J by 8 bases, with 10 bases of the junction left unmatched. The CDR3 has 14 residues. Germline lookup yields CDR1 MNHNS and CDR2 SASEGT.